This T cell receptor (beta chain) was identified in a study of graft-versus-host responses after intestinal transplantation. Trimming at V came to 4 bases and at J to 5 bases, leaving 4 bases not matched to a gene. In germline, CDR1 is MNHEY, CDR2 SVGAGI. This CDR3 contains 14 residues. Findings of the study overall: Within allografts, high graft-versus-host to host-versus-graft clonal ratios were seen among patients with graft-donor T cell macrochimerism. Marrow from the recipient contained GvH clones, some of which had appeared first in ileum or blood.

With regard to this clone: Its specificity is unknown.

Sequencing used immunoSEQ multiplex PCR; TCRdb keeps in-frame clones, though not all of them. Among around 88,000 clones, under 95% were seen once, and the ten largest hold 7.6%. The clonotype comes from a human donor who was the organ donor for an intestinal transplant. The chain employs TRBV6-5 and TRBJ2-5; 10 positions match TRBD2. This specimen was unstimulated CD8+ T cells sorted from spleen or lymph node cells, taken before transplant. The CDR3 bases are TGTGCCAGCAGTTTAGCGGGAGGTGGGGAGACCCAGTACTTC. This sequence encodes CASSLAGGGETQYF.